The subject of this entry is one T cell receptor beta chain. The antigen remains unidentified. CDR3 length: 15 amino acids. CDR1 is MNHEY and CDR2 is SMNVEV in the germline V gene (reference sequence). V dropped 5 bases and J dropped 1; count of bases not matched to a gene: 5. This sample stems from a study of beta chain features in type 1 diabetes. The study's findings and limits: A moderate, significant TCRB CDR3 shortening appeared in type 1 diabetes across four CD4+ subsets. A pattern of fewer insertions and more deletions at VDJ junctions was seen in type 1 diabetes patients.

TCRB transcripts that were expressed got sequenced, as all of the isolated RNA had been reverse transcribed. The repertoire was sequenced with immunoSEQ multiplex PCR; TCRdb's copy has only in-frame clones and lacks some. The sample lists roughly 730,000 clones; around an eighth were seen once. The chain uses TRBV27 and TRBJ1-2; 9 bases align to TRBD1. Sequencing was done on a sample of naive CD4+ T cells from blood. This receptor was obtained from a young man with type 1 diabetes. CDR3 in DNA: TGTGCCAGCAGTCCAGGACAGGGGATTAACTATGGCTACACCTTC. Translated: CASSPGQGINYGYTF.